This T cell receptor (beta chain) was documented in a study of naive and memory T cell subsets. Study outcomes and limitations: Diversity fell and Gini index rose from naive through CM, EM, EMRA. Naive and memory subsets had different power law exponents for TCR abundance. In naive cells, over 85% of TCR sequences were seen only once.

An equimolar mix of two oligonucleotides served as the beta constant-region primer for TRBC1 and TRBC2. Nested alpha and beta constant-region primers with the SP2 primer drove four PCR rounds on ligated cDNA. TCRdb reanalysed the UMI-ligation and nested PCR reads using MiXCR and keeps one entry per CDR3 protein. The table records tens of thousands of distinct CDR3 sequences, 8% to 9.5% of them present only once. Details on this clonotype: Its antigen is not known.

CD4 T cells were positively selected, then CD8 T cells from the CD4-negative fraction. Sequencing used naive CD8+ T cells from blood. The sequence derives from a human donor in good health.

CDR3 in DNA: TGTGCCAGCAGCGGGACGGTGGCCTACGAGCAGTACTTC. It yields the protein CASSGTVAYEQYF. This chain connects TRBV7-9 to TRBJ2-7; D is possibly TRBD1 or TRBD2 (5 bases each). The CDR3 has 13 residues. Germline values: CDR1 SEHNR, CDR2 FQNEAQ (reference sequence). The germline V and J ends were trimmed by 5 bases and 2 bases, with 10 bases remaining between them.